This TCR beta chain originates from a study of blood T cell repertoires in COVID-19. Overall study context: Samples came from the United States, Italy and Spain, spanning acute and convalescent COVID-19. Sources were T cells, B-cell-depleted T cells, or PBMCs; the material itself was cDNA or gDNA.

Study processing details: Quantification of nucleated cells was approximated via reference gene primer amplification. The assay was immunoSEQ multiplex PCR, and TCRdb's table has in-frame clones only and misses some. The V and J calls and clone size were taken over from that table, and D and trimming were inferred from the DNA. In the table there are some 370,000 clones, 85% to 90% of which are singletons. Sequencing was performed on peripheral blood. This receptor was identified in a man between 18 and 35 years old with active or convalescent COVID-19.

The CDR3 reads CASSASGRDRGGSLHF. The DNA for the CDR3 is TGTGCCAGCAGCGCTTCCGGTCGGGACAGGGGTGGATCCCTCCACTTT. The V call is TRBV9, the J call TRBJ1-6; the match to TRBD1 covers 10 bases. This CDR3 is 16 amino acids long. Trimming cost V 3 bases and J 14 bases; bases outside gene matches: 14. The germline CDR1 and CDR2 sequences are SGDLS and YYNGEE.